This T cell receptor beta chain was captured in a study of cytomegalovirus exposure and HLA in healthy donors. Germline V gene data show CDR1 as SGHRS and CDR2 as YFSETQ. V was clipped by 4 bases and J by 5 bases, with 18 bases between them. The CDR3 is made up of 15 amino acids. Vbeta (60) and Jbeta (13) primers were used in the PCR. Generated by immunoSEQ multiplex PCR, the TCRdb table keeps only in-frame clones and is missing some. The table records approximately 180,000 clones, approximately 85% of them present only once. Sequenced sample: PBMCs. The clonotype was recovered from a girl between 5 and 17 years old in good health and CMV-seropositive. The rearrangement joins TRBV5-1 to TRBJ1-1, with no clear D. The DNA of the CDR3 is TGCGCCAGCAGCCCGGCTCGGGTTCTAGGAACTGAAGCTTTCTTT. Amino acid sequence: CASSPARVLGTEAFF.